This entry describes one T cell receptor beta chain. Its antigen is unknown. No per-base quality is available; no much larger clone lies one base away. RNA was extracted using the RNeasy kit, and roughly 0.5 to 1 microgram was reverse transcribed with random hexamers. The immunoSEQ multiplex PCR assay, which covers 54 Vbeta and 13 Jbeta segments, was used to amplify TCR beta CDR3 regions. PCR amplification bias was corrected by using a synthetic template baseline for primer optimization and computational correction. For the original study's pipeline: Reads were assigned to V, D and J genes according to IMGT and analyzed in immunoSEQ Analyzer, with only productive sequences retained. To calculate clonality, Shannon entropy was normalized by log2 of the number of productive unique sequences and then subtracted from one. For each patient and control, public and private clones were evaluated among the 100 most prevalent clones. Clones were defined as Susac-specific when absent from the healthy and MS cohorts, from approximately 970 published viral clones and from other ImmuneACCESS disease sequences. In-frame beta chains were kept once TCRdb had trimmed the public reads at Q25 with fastp and called clones with MiXCR. A single entry per CDR3 protein holds the most common genes and DNA from its merged rows. The V and J calls, along with clone size, are taken from TCRdb and not from the paper's own processing. The table for this sample lists 150,000 to 200,000 distinct CDR3 sequences; about 93% of them were counted only once. The ten largest clones capture 0.13% to 0.15% of the sample.

Peripheral blood CD8+ and CD4+ T cells from healthy donors, Susac syndrome patients and multiple sclerosis patients were profiled by high-throughput TCR beta sequencing. Healthy donors were age- and sex-matched controls. Bulk CD8+ and CD4+ T cells were purified by magnetic negative isolation, while CD8+ TEMRA cells were enriched using FACS. Blood was drawn into EDTA tubes, processed within 24 hours, and PBMCs were isolated by density gradient centrifugation. PBMCs destined for TCR sequencing were cryopreserved in liquid nitrogen and later thawed in a 37 °C water bath. The sorted or isolated CD4+, CD8+ and CD8+ TEMRA cells had a purity of 90% or higher. V and J lose 5 bases and 5 bases, and a span of 20 bases separates them. Counted from cysteine to phenylalanine, this CDR3 has 16 amino acids. The entry retains the CDR3 DNA only, 48 bases that are in frame from base 1. The germline V gene specifies SGHTA as CDR1 and FQGNSA as CDR2.

This sample is drawn from a study of CD8 T cells in Susac syndrome (dated by TCRdb to about 2019). A note on the overall study: The study used repertoire sequencing to test whether antigen drove CD8+ T cell activation and differentiation in Susac syndrome. On the study overall, not on this receptor specifically: The study acknowledged that relatively few individuals were included in the TCR sequencing and HLA analysis.

The rearrangement joined TRBV7-2 to TRBJ2-3; TRBD2 is a weak D gene call, 5 bases matching. The receptor comes from a human donor in good health. The sequenced sample consisted of CD4+ T cells from PBMCs. The DNA sequence follows: TGTGCCAGCAGCCCAGGTTTTGAGACGGGGAGAGATACGCAGTATTTT. This sequence encodes CASSPGFETGRDTQYF.